Following are 22 T cell receptor beta chains from one sample sequenced in a study of T cells in Graves' hyperthyroidism and ophthalmopathy. RNA transcripts were the template for amplifying TCR beta CDR3 regions. In the first-round RT-PCR of the TCR CDR3, the HTBI primer set was used. From the multiplex PCR reads, TCRdb called clonotypes with MiXCR, one entry per CDR3 protein. Of about 600,000 distinct CDR3 sequences detected, over 12% appear once; the ten largest clones hold more than 6%. Sequenced material: blood. These receptors were taken from a woman under 30 with Graves' ophthalmopathy.

A few counts support this clonotype. The chain combines TRBV27 with TRBJ1-2, with 7 bases fitting TRBD1. This CDR3 has 15 residues. The V gene's germline CDR1 is MNHEY and CDR2 SMNVEV (reference sequence). V lost 3 bases and J lost 4; bases outside the gene matches: 8. The CDR3 DNA reads TGTGCCAGCAGTTTTTACAGGGGATACGGCTATGGCTACACCTTC. It specifies CASSFYRGYGYGYTF.

The chain has TRBV7-9 and TRBJ1-1; D might be TRBD1 (6 bases). This CDR3 contains 16 residues. Germline CDR1 reads SEHNR; CDR2 reads FQNEAQ (reference sequence). Trimming removed 0 bases from V and 5 bases from J, with 16 bases in between. Here the CDR3 DNA reads TGTGCCAGCAGCTTAGCAGGGGGAGTTGGAGGGACTGAAGCTTTCTTT. Its protein product is CASSLAGGVGGTEAFF.

Concerning this clonotype itself: This may come from a read error, since a much larger clone is one base off. The rearrangement joins TRBV7-9 to TRBJ2-7; D may correspond to TRBD1 or TRBD2 (5 bases each). CDR1 SEHNR and CDR2 FQNEAQ come from the germline V gene (reference sequence). V lost 4 bases and J 6 bases, leaving 22 bases between the germline ends. There are 16 residues in the CDR3. The CDR3 reads CASSSERGLGKCEQYF. The CDR3 DNA sequence: TGTGCCAGCAGCTCCGAGAGGGGCCTAGGCAAATGCGAGCAGTACTTC.

This clonotype was detected ten times or more. The chain is built from TRBV20-1 and TRBJ2-7; unclear D gene. CDR3 size: 15 residues. CDR1 is DFQATT, CDR2 SNEGSKA, per germline (reference sequence). V was shortened by 4 bases and J by 3 bases, with 19 bases between the two germline ends. The CDR3 DNA reads as TGCAGTGCTAAGTGGGCTCAAGAGGTAGGCTACGAGCAGTACTTC. Its translation: CSAKWAQEVGYEQYF.

This clonotype was counted at least ten times. The CDR3 loop reads CASSLRLDSYNEQFF. CDR3 DNA sequence: TGTGCCAGCAGCTTGAGACTAGACTCCTACAATGAGCAGTTCTTC. The gene calls are TRBV5-4 and TRBJ2-1, with D possibly TRBD2 on 6 matching bases. The ends were cut back, 1 base at V and 0 bases at J, with 8 bases in the middle. There are 15 residues in the CDR3. Germline V gene lookup returns CDR1 SGHNT and CDR2 YYREEE (reference sequence).

This clonotype was picked up many times. The gene calls are TRBV30 and TRBJ2-3, with 11 bases that match TRBD2. Germline CDR1 and CDR2: GTSNPN and SVGIG (reference sequence). Trimming took 4 bases from V and 3 from J; bases not matched to a gene: 12. This CDR3 spans 17 amino acids. CDR3: CAWTKSTTSGRTDTQYF. Written as DNA, the CDR3 is TGTGCCTGGACCAAAAGTACCACTAGCGGGAGAACAGATACGCAGTATTTT.

The genes are TRBV4-1 and TRBJ1-2; D remains unclear. The CDR3 loop spans 13 amino acids. CDR1 MGHRA and CDR2 YSYEKL come from the germline V gene. V was cut by 1 base and J by 5 bases, with 8 bases left in between. The chain's CDR3 is CASSQVFWYGYTF. The CDR3 bases are TGCGCCAGCAGCCAAGTATTCTGGTATGGCTACACCTTC.

This chain links TRBV9 with TRBJ2-5, with 10 bases fitting TRBD2. Germline V CDR1 and CDR2: SGDLS, YYNGEE. Losses at the gene ends were 5 bases for V and 5 bases for J; bases not matched to a gene: 9. The CDR3 length is 15 residues. The CDR3 sequence: CASSPASGSLETQYF. CDR3 DNA: TGTGCCAGCAGTCCGGCTAGCGGGAGTTTGGAGACCCAGTACTTC.

Only a few counts were recorded for this clonotype. The V call is TRBV5-6, the J call TRBJ1-2; a weak D match, TRBD1 (6 bases). Germline CDR1 reads SGHDT; CDR2 reads YYEEEE. CDR3 size: 12 residues. V was cut by 2 bases and J by 12 bases, with 14 bases left in between. CDR3 DNA: TGTGCCAGCAGCTTCCAAGCCGACAGGAACACCTTC. Residues: CASSFQADRNTF.

In its sample, this clonotype was seen a few times. The chain combines TRBV20-1 with TRBJ2-7, with 12 bases identical to TRBD2. This CDR3 region has 13 residues. Germline V gene sequence: CDR1 DFQATT, CDR2 SNEGSKA (reference sequence). The CDR3 region is CSALAGGSYEQYF. The CDR3 DNA sequence: TGCAGCGCACTAGCGGGAGGATCCTACGAGCAGTACTTC.

This clonotype appeared many times. The chain uses TRBV7-9 and TRBJ2-1; possibly TRBD1 for D (6 bases). V was cut by 1 base and J by 5 bases, with 21 bases left in between. This CDR3 comprises 18 residues. Germline V gives CDR1 SEHNR, CDR2 FQNEAQ (reference sequence). CDR3 sequence (DNA): TGTGCCAGCAGCTTAGGGGGGCTAGCTTCCCCGGCTAACAATGAGCAGTTCTTC. Translation gives CASSLGGLASPANNEQFF. The full variable domain, in which reference TRBV7-9 and TRBJ2-1 provide the parts outside the CDR3, is DTGVSQNPRHKITKRGQNVTFRCDPISEHNRLYWYRQTLGQGPEFLTYFQNEAQLEKSRLLSDRFSAERPKGSFSTLEIQRTEQGDSAMYLCASSLGGLASPANNEQFFGPGTRLTVL.

This clonotype showed up many times. V and J are TRBV27 and TRBJ2-7; TRBD1 might be the D (6 bases). CDR1 and CDR2 from the germline V gene are MNHEY and SMNVEV (reference sequence). There are 15 residues in the CDR3. With 5 bases removed from V and 2 bases from J, the gap between germline ends came to 16 bases. DNA for the CDR3: TGTGCCAGCAGTCCAACAGGGATGAGTCCCTACGAGCAGTACTTC. Its protein product is CASSPTGMSPYEQYF.

This clonotype was seen ten or more times. The chain joins TRBV28 to TRBJ2-7; D gene unclear. The CDR3 has 12 amino acids. Germline V gene data show CDR1 as MDHEN and CDR2 as SYDVKM. V was trimmed by 6 bases and J by 2 bases, leaving 8 bases between them. CDR3 nucleotides: TGTGCCAGCAGCTTACGTCCCTACGAGCAGTACTTC. Protein: CASSLRPYEQYF.

This clonotype was observed many times. The CDR3 here is CASSPGGGSWDEQFF. In DNA, the CDR3 is TGTGCCAGCAGTCCGGGGGGGGGTTCTTGGGATGAGCAGTTCTTC. This chain links TRBV6-1 with TRBJ2-1, with 8 positions matching TRBD2. The junction had 11 bases not matched to a gene; V was cut back by 5 bases and J by 8 bases. CDR1 and CDR2 (germline): MNHNS, SASEGT. The CDR3 is 15 amino acids.

This clonotype was found a few times. This chain uses TRBV5-4 with TRBJ1-4; D may be TRBD1 (5 bases). This CDR3 contains 16 residues. Germline V lookup: CDR1 SGHNT, CDR2 YYREEE (reference sequence). The ends were cut back, 0 bases at V and 6 bases at J, with 15 bases in the middle. The chain's CDR3 is CASSLGAGGRHEKLFF. In DNA, the CDR3 is TGTGCCAGCAGCTTGGGCGCCGGGGGGAGACATGAAAAACTGTTTTTT. Based on the CDR3 plus reference TRBV5-4 and TRBJ1-4, the full variable domain is ETGVTQSPTHLIKTRGQQVTLRCSSQSGHNTVSWYQQALGQGPQFIFQYYREEENGRGNFPPRFSGLQFPNYSSELNVNALELDDSALYLCASSLGAGGRHEKLFFGSGTQLSVL.

The rearrangement links TRBV7-3 to TRBJ2-2; the match to TRBD1 covers 8 bases. The V gene end was trimmed by 4 bases and the J gene end by 5 bases; junction bases not matched to a gene: 3. The CDR3 has 14 amino acids. The germline CDR1 and CDR2 sequences are SGHTA and FQGTGA. The CDR3 DNA reads TGTGCCAGCAGCTCCAACAGGGGGACCGGGGAGCTGTTTTTT. It codes for CASSSNRGTGELFF.

This clonotype has only a few counts. The V gene is TRBV20-1, the J gene TRBJ1-3; TRBD1 agrees at 8 bases. The V and J ends lost 6 bases and 5 bases, in that order; junction bases with no gene match: 9. This CDR3 has 14 residues. Looked up from germline, CDR1 is DFQATT and CDR2 is SNEGSKA (reference sequence). The CDR3 region is CSAPGQGGRNTIYF. The CDR3 DNA sequence: TGCAGTGCCCCCGGACAGGGCGGAAGAAACACCATATATTTT.

This clonotype appeared many times. The chain links TRBV20-1 to TRBJ1-2, with D possibly matching TRBD1 (6 bases). V lost 3 bases, J lost 8 bases, and 13 bases lay in between. Germline V gene lookup returns CDR1 DFQATT and CDR2 SNEGSKA (reference sequence). The CDR3 loop spans 12 amino acids. The CDR3 bases are TGCAGTGCTAGGGGGAGGACAGACGGCTACACCTTC. Its protein product is CSARGRTDGYTF.

There are a few counts of this clonotype. This chain connects TRBV5-6 to TRBJ1-5; possible D gene TRBD1, 5 bases. The CDR3 length is 15 residues. V was shortened by 0 bases and J by 5 bases, with 12 bases between the two germline ends. Per the germline V gene, CDR1 is SGHDT and CDR2 is YYEEEE. CDR3 in amino acids: CASSLALTGDQPQHF. The DNA for the CDR3 is TGTGCCAGCAGCTTGGCCTTAACAGGAGATCAGCCCCAGCATTTT. Full variable domain (remainder filled in from reference TRBV5-6 and TRBJ1-5): DAGVTQSPTHLIKTRGQQVTLRCSPKSGHDTVSWYQQALGQGPQFIFQYYEEEERQRGNFPDRFSGHQFPNYSSELNVNALLLGDSALYLCASSLALTGDQPQHFGDGTRLSIL.

This clonotype has a count of ten or more. The gene calls are TRBV7-9 and TRBJ1-2; the D gene is possibly TRBD1 (6 bases). Germline V gives CDR1 SEHNR, CDR2 FQNEAQ (reference sequence). CDR3 length: 13 amino acids. Trimming stripped 3 bases from V and 6 bases from J, with 11 bases between. The CDR3 spells CASSFNRDDGYTF. The CDR3 DNA is TGTGCCAGCAGCTTCAACAGGGATGATGGCTACACCTTC.

The table lists this clonotype with a few counts. The chain uses TRBV5-6 and TRBJ2-1; perhaps TRBD2 as D (6 bases). Per germline, CDR1 SGHDT and CDR2 YYEEEE. This CDR3 is 16 amino acids long. V lost 4 bases, J lost 4 bases, and 18 bases lay in between. The CDR3 nucleotides are TGTGCCAGCAGCGGGCCGGAGACGGGGGAGTACAATGAGCAGTTCTTC. It translates to CASSGPETGEYNEQFF.

This clonotype showed up many times. The chain links TRBV7-9 to TRBJ2-5, with a weak D call TRBD1 (5 bases). The CDR3 consists of 17 residues. V lost 1 base and J 1 base, leaving 16 bases between the germline ends. CDR1 SEHNR and CDR2 FQNEAQ come from the germline V gene (reference sequence). The CDR3 spells CASSLVPRTLVQETQYF. The DNA for the CDR3 is TGTGCCAGCAGCTTAGTACCCCGGACATTGGTCCAAGAGACCCAGTACTTC.